The entry below describes one T cell receptor (beta chain). This specimen belongs to a study of blood T cells in healthy people across ages. The V gene lost 6 bases and the J gene lost 5 bases, with 16 bases spanning the gap. CDR3 size: 14 residues. Germline CDR1 SNHLY, CDR2 FYNNEI. A J-beta primer mix and a sample-barcoded 5' primer were used in a second PCR of about 7 to 12 cycles. TCRdb itself ran the 5' RACE reads through MiXCR, one entry per CDR3 protein. The profile shows around 670,000 distinct CDR3 sequences, roughly 31% of them singletons. The chain couples TRBV2 to TRBJ1-1; D unclear. The clonotype comes from an elderly woman in good health. The sequenced sample was blood. CDR3 loop: CASSQTPSGTEAFF. The CDR3 nucleotides read TGTGCCAGCAGCCAGACCCCAAGCGGAACTGAAGCTTTCTTT. The whole variable domain, remainder taken from reference TRBV2 and TRBJ1-1, is EPEVTQTPSHQVTQMGQEVILRCVPISNHLYFYWYRQILGQKVEFLVSFYNNEISEKSEIFDDQFSVERPDGSNFTLKIRSTKLEDSAMYFCASSQTPSGTEAFFGQGTRLTVV.